This is a list of T cell receptor beta chains from one sample in a study of cytomegalovirus exposure and HLA in healthy donors. The data were produced by immunoSEQ multiplex PCR, yet TCRdb's version contains in-frame clones alone and is incomplete. This sample has 150,000 to 200,000 clones, with roughly 85% found just once. The sequencing sample was made of PBMCs. The receptor source for this set is a man younger than 35 in good health and CMV-seropositive. The CDR3 runs from the conserved cysteine through the conserved F or W. A D gene is named only where the DNA matches it firmly. Expanded clones get a size class; other rows say once, few or many, or leave the size out.

v_gene: TRBV28; abundance: .; j_gene: TRBJ1-5; d_gene: TRBD1; CDR3nt: TGTGCCAGCAGTGTGTACAGGGGGCTTAATCAGCCCCAGCATTTT; CDR3aa: CASSVYRGLNQPQHF
v_gene: TRBV9; abundance: .; j_gene: TRBJ2-5; d_gene: .; CDR3nt: TGTGCCAGCAGCCCACGCCCGACACGATCGGGGGAGACCCAGTACTTC; CDR3aa: CASSPRPTRSGETQYF
v_gene: TRBV11-3; abundance: .; j_gene: TRBJ1-6; d_gene: .; CDR3nt: TGTGCCAGCAGCTTAGATCAAACAGGAAATAATTCACCCCTCCACTTT; CDR3aa: CASSLDQTGNNSPLHF
v_gene: TRBV27; abundance: .; j_gene: TRBJ1-1; d_gene: .; CDR3nt: TGTGCGATTTGGAGGGGTACTGAAGCTTTCTTT; CDR3aa: CAIWRGTEAFF
v_gene: TRBV28; abundance: .; j_gene: TRBJ2-1; d_gene: .; CDR3nt: TGTGCCAGCGGCTGGAATGAGCAGTTCTTC; CDR3aa: CASGWNEQFF
v_gene: TRBV6-5; abundance: .; j_gene: TRBJ1-1; d_gene: .; CDR3nt: TGTGCCAGCAGTCCCCCGGGGGTGAACACTGAAGCTTTCTTT; CDR3aa: CASSPPGVNTEAFF
v_gene: TRBV9; abundance: .; j_gene: TRBJ2-3; d_gene: .; CDR3nt: TGTGCCAGCAGCGGTCCCCTAGGACAGCCGGACTTGGATACGCAGTATTTT; CDR3aa: CASSGPLGQPDLDTQYF
v_gene: TRBV6-1; abundance: .; j_gene: TRBJ2-3; d_gene: .; CDR3nt: TGTGCCAGTGGAGGGCGGGGAGACACAGATACGCAGTATTTT; CDR3aa: CASGGRGDTDTQYF
v_gene: TRBV5-1; abundance: .; j_gene: TRBJ2-5; d_gene: .; CDR3nt: TGCGCCAGCAGCTTGCGCACTAGGTCCCAAGAGACCCAGTACTTC; CDR3aa: CASSLRTRSQETQYF
v_gene: TRBV29-1; abundance: .; j_gene: TRBJ2-6; d_gene: .; CDR3nt: TGCAGCGTTGGCGGGGGCTACTCTGGGGCCAACGTCCTGACTTTC; CDR3aa: CSVGGGYSGANVLTF
v_gene: TRBV7-3; abundance: once; j_gene: TRBJ2-2; d_gene: TRBD2; CDR3nt: TGTGCCAGCAGCTTACGCCTAGCGGGAGTGCCTTCCACCGGGGAGCTGTTTTTT; CDR3aa: CASSLRLAGVPSTGELFF
v_gene: TRBV11-2; abundance: .; j_gene: TRBJ2-7; d_gene: TRBD2; CDR3nt: TGTGCCAGCAGCTCCCAGGGATCGGGGGGAGCCTACGAGCAGTACTTC; CDR3aa: CASSSQGSGGAYEQYF
v_gene: TRBV13; abundance: .; j_gene: TRBJ2-2; d_gene: .; CDR3nt: TGTGCCAGCAGCTTAGGAGGGGGCGGGGAGCTGTTTTTT; CDR3aa: CASSLGGGGELFF
v_gene: TRBV29-1; abundance: .; j_gene: TRBJ1-2; d_gene: .; CDR3nt: TGCAGCGTTGAAAGCCACTCTAACTATGGCTACACCTTC; CDR3aa: CSVESHSNYGYTF
v_gene: TRBV6-1; abundance: .; j_gene: TRBJ1-1; d_gene: .; CDR3nt: TGTGCCAGCAGTGTATACAGGGCAACTGAAGCTTTCTTT; CDR3aa: CASSVYRATEAFF
v_gene: TRBV11-3; abundance: .; j_gene: TRBJ2-7; d_gene: .; CDR3nt: TGTGCCAGCAGCCTATACGCAGTGGGGCCCATGGGGGAGCAGTACTTC; CDR3aa: CASSLYAVGPMGEQYF
v_gene: TRBV11-2; abundance: .; j_gene: TRBJ1-4; d_gene: TRBD1; CDR3nt: TGTGCCAGCAGCTTAGGGGGACAGGATGAAAAACTGTTTTTT; CDR3aa: CASSLGGQDEKLFF
v_gene: TRBV6-1; abundance: once; j_gene: TRBJ2-7; d_gene: TRBD1; CDR3nt: TGTGCCAGCAGTGGATACCGGGACAGGGTCTACGAGCAGTACTTC; CDR3aa: CASSGYRDRVYEQYF
v_gene: TRBV27; abundance: .; j_gene: TRBJ1-1; d_gene: TRBD1; CDR3nt: TGTGCCACCGGACAGGACGGGCGTGAGGGCACTGAAGCTTTCTTT; CDR3aa: CATGQDGREGTEAFF
v_gene: TRBV6-5; abundance: .; j_gene: TRBJ2-1; d_gene: TRBD1; CDR3nt: TGTGCCAGCAGGACAGGGCAGGGCAATGAGCAGTTCTTC; CDR3aa: CASRTGQGNEQFF
v_gene: TRBV9; abundance: .; j_gene: TRBJ2-2; d_gene: .; CDR3nt: TGTGCCAGCAGCGTAGCAATAGCTAGAGGCACCGGGGAGCTGTTTTTT; CDR3aa: CASSVAIARGTGELFF
v_gene: TRBV30; abundance: .; j_gene: TRBJ1-1; d_gene: .; CDR3nt: TGTGCCTGGAGCGCGACATTGAACACTGAAGCTTTCTTT; CDR3aa: CAWSATLNTEAFF